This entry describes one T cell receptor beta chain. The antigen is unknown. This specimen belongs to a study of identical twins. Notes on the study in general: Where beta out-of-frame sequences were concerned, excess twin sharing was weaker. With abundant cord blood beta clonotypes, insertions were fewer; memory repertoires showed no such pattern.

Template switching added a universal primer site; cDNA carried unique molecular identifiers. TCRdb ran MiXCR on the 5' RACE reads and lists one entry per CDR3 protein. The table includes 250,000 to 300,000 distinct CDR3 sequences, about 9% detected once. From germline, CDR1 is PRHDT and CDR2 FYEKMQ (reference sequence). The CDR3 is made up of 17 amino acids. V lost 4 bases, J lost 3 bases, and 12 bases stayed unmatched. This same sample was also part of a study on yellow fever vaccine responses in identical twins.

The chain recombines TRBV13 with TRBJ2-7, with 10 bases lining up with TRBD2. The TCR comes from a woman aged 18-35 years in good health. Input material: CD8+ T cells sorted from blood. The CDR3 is CASSSEREGPTFYEQYF. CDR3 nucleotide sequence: TGTGCCAGCAGCTCAGAGCGGGAGGGCCCCACCTTCTACGAGCAGTACTTC.